These 10 T cell receptor beta chains were sequenced from one sample in a study of T cell responses to AZD1222 COVID-19 vaccine. Measured with immunoSEQ multiplex PCR; TCRdb has only the in-frame clones, and not every one. Of 90,000 to 120,000 clones detected, roughly nine tenths appear once; the ten largest clones hold approximately 4.8%. Source: peripheral blood, taken 28 days after the second AZD1222 dose. These receptors were taken from an adult who received the AZD1222 COVID-19 vaccine.

The chain employs TRBV2 and TRBJ2-3; perhaps D is TRBD1 or TRBD2 (7 bases each). The CDR3 consists of 15 residues. Germline V lookup: CDR1 SNHLY, CDR2 FYNNEI. The V end lost 2 bases, the J end lost 5 bases, and 14 bases lay between the germline ends. The CDR3 nucleotides are TGTGCCAGCAGTGAACAGGGGGGGGGCGGAGATACGCAGTATTTT. Its protein is CASSEQGGGGDTQYF.

This chain uses TRBV11-2 with TRBJ2-7; TRBD2 agrees at 8 bases. Germline V gene data show CDR1 as SGHAT and CDR2 as FQNNGV. After removal of 1 base from V and 2 bases from J, the junction contained 4 bases not matched to a gene. This CDR3 has 15 amino acids. In DNA, the CDR3 is TGTGCCAGCAGCTTAGGGGCGGGGGGCGCCTACGAGCAGTACTTC. It is translated as CASSLGAGGAYEQYF.

The chain uses TRBV29-1 and TRBJ1-1, with D possibly matching TRBD1 (6 bases). The CDR3 consists of 12 residues. V was clipped by 7 bases and J by 1 base, with 10 bases between them. The germline gives CDR1 SQVTM, CDR2 ANQGSEA. CDR3 in DNA: TGCAGCGCTTGGACAGCGAACACTGAAGCTTTCTTT. Its protein is CSAWTANTEAFF.

The gene calls are TRBV27 and TRBJ2-7; perhaps TRBD1 as D (5 bases). Trimming removed 5 bases at V and 0 bases at J, with 8 bases between. CDR3 length: 13 residues. Germline loops: CDR1 MNHEY, CDR2 SMNVEV (reference sequence). CDR3: CASSPGISYEQYF. The DNA of the CDR3 is TGTGCCAGCAGTCCAGGGATCTCCTACGAGCAGTACTTC.

The chain's CDR3 is CASSVGWGTRGYTF. The CDR3 DNA sequence: TGTGCCAGCAGTGTTGGGTGGGGGACGCGAGGCTACACCTTC. The chain has TRBV2 and TRBJ1-2, with D maybe TRBD1 (5 bases). The CDR3 has 14 residues. CDR1 and CDR2 (germline): SNHLY, FYNNEI. Trimming pared 4 bases from V and 8 bases from J, leaving 17 bases between.

The chain employs TRBV7-9 and TRBJ2-2, with D uncertain. V was trimmed by 2 bases and J by 0 bases, leaving 4 bases between them. Germline V gene data show CDR1 as SEHNR and CDR2 as FQNEAQ (reference sequence). This CDR3 region has 14 residues. The CDR3 here is CASSLTPNTGELFF. As DNA, the CDR3 is TGTGCCAGCAGCTTAACCCCGAACACCGGGGAGCTGTTTTTT.

This chain connects TRBV5-4 to TRBJ2-7; D not certain. V was shortened by 0 bases and J by 3 bases, with 10 bases between the two germline ends. The CDR3 is 14 amino acids. Germline V lookup: CDR1 SGHNT, CDR2 YYREEE (reference sequence). CDR3: CASSLEPDSYEQYF. The DNA of the CDR3 is TGTGCCAGCAGCTTGGAGCCGGATAGCTACGAGCAGTACTTC.

In this sample, this clone turned up once. The rearrangement links TRBV19 to TRBJ1-6; D not certain. The CDR3 contains 12 residues. V shed 6 bases and J shed 8 bases, with 8 bases lying between them. The germline CDR1 and CDR2 sequences are LNHDA and SQIVND (reference sequence). The CDR3 loop is CASRLRDSPLHF. The DNA for the CDR3 is TGTGCCAGTAGGCTACGTGATTCACCCCTCCACTTT.

This chain links TRBV2 with TRBJ2-5, with 8 bases identical to TRBD1. Trimming took 5 bases from V and 4 from J; bases not matched to a gene: 6. CDR3 length equals 14 residues. The germline V gene has CDR1 SNHLY and CDR2 FYNNEI. CDR3 sequence (DNA): TGTGCCAGCAGTTCCGACAGGGGAGGAGAGACCCAGTACTTC. Its translation: CASSSDRGGETQYF.

The V call is TRBV24-1, the J call TRBJ2-3; possibly TRBD2 for D (7 bases). This CDR3 spans 17 amino acids. V lost 12 bases to trimming and J lost 2 bases, with 26 bases between them. Looked up from germline, CDR1 is KGHDR and CDR2 is SFDVKD. The CDR3 loop is CAAAGGRGAGHTDTQYF. The CDR3 nucleotides are TGTGCCGCCGCCGGGGGGCGGGGAGCGGGGCACACAGATACGCAGTATTTT.